This TCR beta chain was sequenced for a study of T cell responses to AZD1222 COVID-19 vaccine. Notes on the study in general: Possibly, clonal diversity was underestimated; donors were largely white British and included more females.

This table comes from immunoSEQ multiplex PCR, and its TCRdb copy is limited to in-frame clones, with some not included. The profile shows 140,000 to 150,000 clones, about 92% of them singletons. Germline V gives CDR1 LNHDA, CDR2 SQIVND (reference sequence). This CDR3 comprises 14 residues. V lost 6 bases to trimming and J lost 2 bases, with 11 bases between them. This clone was detected once. The antigen is undetermined. This sequence was found in an adult who received the AZD1222 COVID-19 vaccine. The sequencing used peripheral blood, collected 28 days after the second AZD1222 dose. The chain is built from TRBV19 and TRBJ2-1; D unclear. The CDR3 reads CASSPQATYNEQFF. The CDR3 nucleotides read TGTGCCAGTAGCCCCCAGGCTACCTACAATGAGCAGTTCTTC.